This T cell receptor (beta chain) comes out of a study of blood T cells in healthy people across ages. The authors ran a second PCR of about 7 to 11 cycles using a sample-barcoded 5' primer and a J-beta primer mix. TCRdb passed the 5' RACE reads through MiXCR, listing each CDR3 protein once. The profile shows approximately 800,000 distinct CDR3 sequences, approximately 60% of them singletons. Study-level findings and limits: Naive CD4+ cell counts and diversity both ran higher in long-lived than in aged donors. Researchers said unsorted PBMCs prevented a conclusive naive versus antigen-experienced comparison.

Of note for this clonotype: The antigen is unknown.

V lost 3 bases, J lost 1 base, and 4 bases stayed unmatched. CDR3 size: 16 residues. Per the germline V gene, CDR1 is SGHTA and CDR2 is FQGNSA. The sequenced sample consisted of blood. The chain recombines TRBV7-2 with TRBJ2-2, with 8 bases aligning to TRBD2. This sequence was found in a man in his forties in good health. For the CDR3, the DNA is TGTGCCAGCAGCTTTTGGCTAGCGGGGAACACCGGGGAGCTGTTTTTT. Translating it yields CASSFWLAGNTGELFF.